This entry lists 7 T cell receptor beta chains sequenced from one sample in a study of blood T cell repertoires in COVID-19 (TCRdb year 2020). The library was made by the immunoSEQ multiplex PCR assay. The clones in this table, taken by TCRdb from immuneACCESS, are in-frame only. Not every clone is retained; where verified, under half of the shortfall comes from an unresolved V gene, and the cause of the rest is unknown. The sample data list a few hundred thousand clones, and around 80% of these were observed just once. The ten largest clonotypes hold 4.2% of the sample. The sequencing sample was made of peripheral blood. These receptors came from a man in his sixties with acute or convalescent COVID-19.

The J gene is TRBJ2-6, the V gene TRBV5-4; D is unresolved. This CDR3 is built from 15 residues. Germline loops: CDR1 SGHNT, CDR2 YYREEE (reference sequence). V lost 4 bases to trimming and J lost 2 bases, with 10 bases between them. The CDR3, as DNA: TGTGCCAGCAGCAGCTCTGTCGCTGGGGCCAACGTCCTGACTTTC. Translation gives CASSSSVAGANVLTF.

For this clone: The same CDR3 arises from other DNA sequences in this sample as well. The J gene is TRBJ2-1, the V gene TRBV18; 7 positions match TRBD1. The germline gives CDR1 KGHSH, CDR2 LQKENI. V gave up 3 bases and J gave up 0 bases; unmatched junction bases: 2. The CDR3 spans 15 residues. The CDR3 bases are TGTGCCAGCTCACCGAGACAGGGCTCCTACAATGAGCAGTTCTTC. It yields the protein CASSPRQGSYNEQFF.

There are a few counts of this clone. The CDR3 loop is CASTEGVGLTYEQYF. The DNA for the CDR3 is TGTGCCAGCACCGAGGGGGTCGGACTGACCTACGAGCAGTACTTC. The V gene is TRBV6-5, the J gene TRBJ2-7, with D possibly being TRBD1 (6 bases). This CDR3 has 15 residues. The germline V and J ends were trimmed by 7 bases and 2 bases, with 18 bases remaining between them. CDR1 MNHEY and CDR2 SVGAGI come from the germline V gene.

The chain joins TRBV19 to TRBJ1-5; tentatively, D is TRBD1 (5 bases). CDR1 and CDR2 (germline): LNHDA, SQIVND (reference sequence). This CDR3 region has 14 residues. Trimming stripped 4 bases from V and 5 bases from J, with 12 bases between. CDR3 sequence reads: CASSNLGDYQPQHF. CDR3 DNA: TGTGCCAGTAGTAACTTAGGGGATTATCAGCCCCAGCATTTT.

J is TRBJ2-4 and V is TRBV6-5; 9 nucleotides match TRBD2. Germline trimming cut 5 bases from V and 6 bases from J; bases unmatched to any gene: 2. Germline loops: CDR1 MNHEY, CDR2 SVGAGI. The CDR3 is 13 amino acids. The CDR3 DNA is TGTGCCAGCAGTAATAGCGGGGGAAACATTCAGTACTTC. This translates into CASSNSGGNIQYF.

The genes are TRBV19 and TRBJ1-5; D perhaps matches TRBD1 (5 bases). The germline V and J ends were trimmed by 5 bases and 6 bases, with 11 bases remaining between them. From germline, CDR1 is LNHDA and CDR2 SQIVND (reference sequence). The CDR3 length is 13 residues. CDR3 sequence reads: CASSPGFSQPQHF. Written as DNA, the CDR3 is TGTGCCAGTAGTCCAGGGTTTAGTCAGCCCCAGCATTTT.

The chain links TRBV5-6 to TRBJ2-1; possibly TRBD2 for D (6 bases). Trimming shortened V by 2 bases and J by 2 bases, and 14 bases separated the two germline ends. In germline, CDR1 is SGHDT, CDR2 YYEEEE. The CDR3 extends over 16 amino acids. The CDR3 protein is CASSFYGGETYNEQFF. In nucleotides, the CDR3 is TGTGCCAGCAGCTTCTACGGCGGGGAGACCTACAATGAGCAGTTCTTC.